The source of this T cell receptor beta chain is a study of blood T cell repertoires in COVID-19. Study summary: The United States, Italy and Spain were the sources of the acute and convalescent COVID-19 samples.

Original analysis: Estimation of nucleated cell counts was performed using reference gene primer amplification. Profiling relied on immunoSEQ multiplex PCR, and the TCRdb table lists in-frame clones only, not all of them. The DNA was the basis for D and trimming; V, J and clone size are from that table. Seen here are roughly 80,000 clones, over 75% observed once, and the top ten hold approximately 12%. The V gene end was trimmed by 2 bases and the J gene end by 4 bases; junction bases not matched to a gene: 9. The CDR3 has 17 residues. Germline V gene sequence: CDR1 MGHRA, CDR2 YSYEKL. The sequence derives from a man of 80 years or more with acute or convalescent COVID-19. What was sequenced was peripheral blood. The chain recombines TRBV4-1 with TRBJ2-3; 10 nucleotides agree with TRBD2. Written as DNA, the CDR3 is TGCGCCAGCAGCCAACGGGTAGCGGGGGGTCGTGCAGATACGCAGTATTTT. This codes for CASSQRVAGGRADTQYF.